This record covers a single T cell receptor beta chain. This entry is derived from a study of blood T cells in healthy people across ages. Then a second PCR, running about 6 to 11 cycles, was carried out with a sample-barcoded 5' primer and a J-beta primer mix. Each CDR3 protein gets one entry after TCRdb re-called the 5' RACE reads with MiXCR. The sample records under 2 million distinct CDR3 sequences, around 36% being singletons. Trimming removed 5 bases from V and 4 bases from J, with 17 bases in between. The CDR3 is 16 amino acids. CDR1 and CDR2 (germline): MNHNY, SVGAGI (reference sequence). The rearrangement joins TRBV6-6 to TRBJ2-2, with a weak D call TRBD2 (7 bases). Material for sequencing was blood. The receptor comes from a woman aged 25 to 45 in good health. CDR3: CASSPPRRGGTGELFF. The CDR3 DNA reads TGTGCCAGCAGTCCTCCCCGAAGGGGGGGCACCGGGGAGCTGTTTTTT.